This T cell receptor (beta chain) is drawn from a study of blood T cell repertoires in COVID-19. The overall study: Both acute and convalescent COVID-19 samples were obtained from the United States, Italy and Spain. Sample material is recorded as cDNA or gDNA derived from T cells, B-cell-depleted T cells, or PBMCs.

Original handling: The assay estimated nucleated cells by amplifying reference gene primers. Some clones are missing from TCRdb's copy, which holds only in-frame ones; the method was immunoSEQ multiplex PCR. The V and J calls and clone size were taken over from that table, and D and trimming were inferred from the DNA. The sample consists of about 200,000 clones, 80% to 90% of them appearing once. The germline V and J ends were trimmed by 0 bases and 6 bases, with 12 bases remaining between them. Germline-derived CDR1 and CDR2 are LGHNA and YSLEER. There are 15 residues in the CDR3. What was sequenced was peripheral blood. The gene calls are TRBV4-3 and TRBJ2-1, with D tentatively TRBD2 (6 bases). This TCR was recovered from a woman in her seventies with acute or convalescent COVID-19. CDR3 amino acids: CASSQEVRRGNEQFF. CDR3 DNA: TGCGCCAGCAGCCAAGAGGTCAGGAGGGGCAATGAGCAGTTCTTC.